Shown below are 23 T cell receptor beta chains from a single sample sequenced in a study of lymphopenia after photon versus proton radiotherapy. Assay used: immunoSEQ multiplex PCR; TCRdb lists only in-frame clones, some missing. The sample lists 40,000 or so clones; 90% to 95% were seen once. Source: peripheral blood, taken from a patient treated with photon-based radiotherapy. Receptors originate from a man aged 55 to 70 with cholangiocarcinoma.

This chain uses TRBV10-3 with TRBJ1-3; 7 nucleotides match TRBD1. The CDR3 consists of 18 residues. Germline V gives CDR1 ENHRY, CDR2 SYGVKD. After removal of 3 bases from V and 1 base from J, the junction contained 12 bases not matched to a gene. The CDR3 DNA follows: TGTGCCATCAGTGACACAAAATCCACAGGGGCGTCTGGAAACACCATATATTTT. Protein: CAISDTKSTGASGNTIYF.

The rearrangement links TRBV2 to TRBJ1-1; D gene uncertain. The CDR3 runs 15 residues. Deletions cut 4 bases from V and 4 bases from J, with 16 bases between. The germline CDR1 and CDR2 sequences are SNHLY and FYNNEI. The DNA of the CDR3 is TGTGCCAGCAGTGCTTACCGTGCGCTACCCACTGAAGCTTTCTTT. Translation: CASSAYRALPTEAFF.

V gene TRBV5-4 combines with J gene TRBJ2-2; possible D gene TRBD2, 6 bases. CDR1 SGHNT and CDR2 YYREEE come from the germline V gene (reference sequence). CDR3 length: 14 amino acids. Trimming cost V 1 base and J 6 bases, with 10 bases left between them. The chain's CDR3 is CASSLRLDSGELFF. In DNA, the CDR3 is TGTGCCAGCAGCTTGCGACTAGATTCCGGGGAGCTGTTTTTT.

CDR3 sequence reads: CASSRLAVLTQYF. The CDR3 nucleotides are TGTGCCAGCAGTCGACTAGCGGTCCTTACGCAGTATTTT. The V call is TRBV28, the J call TRBJ2-3; TRBD2 aligns across 9 bases. Germline V lookup: CDR1 MDHEN, CDR2 SYDVKM. The CDR3 spans 13 residues. Unmatched junction bases numbered 5, after V lost 5 bases and J lost 8 bases.

This clone showed up just a few times. This chain uses TRBV11-2 with TRBJ2-7, with 12 bases lining up with TRBD1. Per germline, CDR1 SGHAT and CDR2 FQNNGV. With 3 bases clipped from V and 3 bases from J, the junction kept 3 bases outside the gene matches. The CDR3 spans 15 residues. The CDR3 loop reads CASSLGQGANYEQYF. In nucleotides, the CDR3 is TGTGCCAGCAGCTTGGGACAGGGGGCAAACTACGAGCAGTACTTC.

The chain has TRBV19 and TRBJ2-1; no clear D. Germline V gene data show CDR1 as LNHDA and CDR2 as SQIVND (reference sequence). Trimming cost V 4 bases and J 6 bases, with 4 bases left between them. The CDR3 is 11 residues long. The CDR3 sequence is CASSNSNEQFF. As DNA, the CDR3 is TGTGCCAGTAGTAACTCCAATGAGCAGTTCTTC. The whole variable domain, filled in from reference TRBV19 and TRBJ2-1, reads DGGITQSPKYLFRKEGQNVTLSCEQNLNHDAMYWYRQDPGQGLRLIYYSQIVNDFQKGDIAEGYSVSREKKESFPLTVTSAQKNPTAFYLCASSNSNEQFFGPGTRLTVL.

The J gene is TRBJ2-7, the V gene TRBV28, with D unresolved. Trimming stripped 3 bases from V and 2 bases from J, with 8 bases between. The CDR3 is made up of 13 amino acids. Germline-derived CDR1 and CDR2 are MDHEN and SYDVKM. The DNA for the CDR3 is TGTGCCAGCAGTTTCTCAGCCGCCTACGAGCAGTACTTC. It translates to CASSFSAAYEQYF.

This chain links TRBV29-1 with TRBJ1-1; the D is unclear. The CDR3 totals 14 residues. CDR1 is SQVTM, CDR2 ANQGSEA, per germline. Trimming removed 6 bases at V and 6 bases at J, with 20 bases between. CDR3 bases: TGCAGCGTCAACGTTCGGTTGACCCCGGCTGAAGCTTTCTTT. Protein sequence: CSVNVRLTPAEAFF.

The J gene is TRBJ1-5, the V gene TRBV19, with D perhaps matching TRBD1 (5 bases). The CDR3 loop spans 13 amino acids. V lost 5 bases to trimming and J lost 4 bases, with 9 bases between them. CDR1 and CDR2 from the germline V gene are LNHDA and SQIVND (reference sequence). CDR3 in amino acids: CASSPQGNQPQHF. The DNA of the CDR3 is TGTGCCAGTAGTCCGCAGGGTAATCAGCCCCAGCATTTT. The full variable domain, in which reference TRBV19 and TRBJ1-5 provide the parts outside the CDR3, is DGGITQSPKYLFRKEGQNVTLSCEQNLNHDAMYWYRQDPGQGLRLIYYSQIVNDFQKGDIAEGYSVSREKKESFPLTVTSAQKNPTAFYLCASSPQGNQPQHFGDGTRLSIL.

V usage is TRBV7-2 and J usage is TRBJ2-2; perhaps TRBD1 as D (6 bases). The CDR3 has 15 amino acids. Trimming removed 2 bases at V and 5 bases at J, with 12 bases between. From germline, CDR1 is SGHTA and CDR2 FQGNSA. The CDR3 coding sequence is TGTGCCAGCAGCTTACCGGCAGGGGAGACCGGGGAGCTGTTTTTT. Protein: CASSLPAGETGELFF.

This chain links TRBV19 with TRBJ2-2; maybe TRBD2 (5 bases). CDR1 is LNHDA, CDR2 SQIVND, per germline (reference sequence). The CDR3 spans 13 residues. Trimming stripped 3 bases from V and 5 bases from J, with 7 bases between. CDR3 loop: CASSMPGTGELFF. The CDR3 DNA reads TGTGCCAGTAGTATGCCGGGGACCGGGGAGCTGTTTTTT.

This clone appeared a single time. The CDR3 nucleotides read TGCAGCGTTGATGCGGGGGCGTACGAGCAGTACTTC. Translation: CSVDAGAYEQYF. The gene calls are TRBV29-1 and TRBJ2-7, with D possibly TRBD2 on 7 matching bases. Germline V gene data show CDR1 as SQVTM and CDR2 as ANQGSEA. This CDR3 is built from 12 residues. V lost 3 bases to trimming and J lost 4 bases, with 10 bases between them.

The genes are TRBV5-1 and TRBJ2-3, with 16 positions matching TRBD2. The CDR3 covers 18 residues. The trim removed 2 bases at V and 1 base at J, leaving 4 bases unmatched. Germline-derived CDR1 and CDR2 are SGHRS and YFSETQ. The CDR3 reads CASSFGTSGRGGTDTQYF. The CDR3 DNA reads TGCGCCAGCAGCTTTGGGACTAGCGGGAGGGGCGGCACAGATACGCAGTATTTT.

The chain is built from TRBV2 and TRBJ2-2; 9 nucleotides align to TRBD2. This CDR3 is built from 22 residues. Germline V gene data show CDR1 as SNHLY and CDR2 as FYNNEI. J lost 4 bases, V lost 2 bases, and 23 bases had no gene match. CDR3 region: CASSEPPGFSGGNPWITGELFF. In DNA form, the CDR3 reads TGTGCCAGCAGTGAACCCCCGGGGTTTAGCGGGGGAAACCCGTGGATCACCGGGGAGCTGTTTTTT.

Remarks on this clone: The sample holds other DNA sequences that translate to the same CDR3. V usage is TRBV19 and J usage is TRBJ2-7; D is possibly TRBD2 (7 bases). The germline V gene encodes CDR1 LNHDA and CDR2 SQIVND (reference sequence). The CDR3 spans 14 residues. Trimming pared 4 bases from V and 2 bases from J, leaving 12 bases between. CDR3 in DNA: TGTGCCAGTAGTAATTCGGGGGGCGCCTACGAGCAGTACTTC. This encodes CASSNSGGAYEQYF.

This clone is a singleton in its sample. CDR3 DNA sequence: TGCAGTGCCCTGCGGGCAGAGACCCAGTACTTC. It is translated as CSALRAETQYF. The chain uses TRBV20-1 and TRBJ2-5; perhaps TRBD2 as D (5 bases). The V gene's germline CDR1 is DFQATT and CDR2 SNEGSKA (reference sequence). V dropped 6 bases and J dropped 4 bases, with 9 bases sitting between them. The CDR3 has 11 residues.

V and J are TRBV11-2 and TRBJ2-2; D unclear. V was cut by 7 bases and J by 5 bases, with 14 bases left in between. In germline, CDR1 is SGHAT, CDR2 FQNNGV. The CDR3 runs to 14 residues. The CDR3 nucleotides are TGTGCCAGCACTCCGCTCCTTGGGACCGGGGAGCTGTTTTTT. It translates to CASTPLLGTGELFF.

This clone occurred once. The chain recombines TRBV27 with TRBJ2-1; D is undetermined. Germline loops: CDR1 MNHEY, CDR2 SMNVEV (reference sequence). The CDR3 length is 12 residues. Trimming removed 6 bases at V and 4 bases at J, with 7 bases between. This chain's CDR3 is CASRADYNEQFF. The CDR3 DNA sequence: TGTGCCAGCAGGGCGGATTACAATGAGCAGTTCTTC.

The chain couples TRBV7-9 to TRBJ2-3; TRBD2 might be the D (6 bases). Germline V gene lookup returns CDR1 SEHNR and CDR2 FQNEAQ (reference sequence). Trimming removed 0 bases from V and 5 bases from J, with 12 bases in between. The CDR3 totals 15 residues. CDR3 nucleotide sequence: TGTGCCAGCAGCTTAGCGGGATCGGGGGTAGATACGCAGTATTTT. Amino acids: CASSLAGSGVDTQYF.

This clone appeared once. The J gene is TRBJ1-3, the V gene TRBV15, with 9 bases lining up with TRBD1. The germline CDR1 and CDR2 sequences are LNHNV and YYDKDF (reference sequence). This CDR3 spans 16 amino acids. The V and J ends lost 0 bases and 8 bases, in that order; junction bases with no gene match: 8. The CDR3 DNA reads as TGTGCCACCAGCAGAGATGCACAGGGGGCTAAACACACCATATATTTT. Protein: CATSRDAQGAKHTIYF.

This chain uses TRBV6-5 with TRBJ2-4; D possibly uses TRBD1 or TRBD2 (5 bases each). CDR1 and CDR2 from the germline V gene are MNHEY and SVGAGI. With 2 bases removed from V and 0 bases from J, the gap between germline ends came to 8 bases. This CDR3 spans 15 amino acids. As DNA, the CDR3 is TGTGCCAGCAGTTACGGGGGAAAAGCCAAAAACATTCAGTACTTC. Amino acids: CASSYGGKAKNIQYF.

About this clone itself: Different DNA sequences within this sample yield the same CDR3. The V and J genes are TRBV10-2 and TRBJ2-2, with 8 bases matching TRBD1. V dropped 0 bases and J dropped 1; count of bases not matched to a gene: 1. Germline V gene data show CDR1 as WSHSY and CDR2 as SAAADI. CDR3 size: 16 residues. CDR3 bases: TGCGCCAGCAGTGAGTCGGGGACAGGGAACACCGGGGAGCTGTTTTTT. This encodes CASSESGTGNTGELFF.

V is TRBV12-5 and J is TRBJ1-2, with D perhaps matching TRBD1 (5 bases). The CDR3 length is 13 residues. CDR1 and CDR2 from the germline V gene are LGHNT and FRNRAP. V was cut by 0 bases and J by 10 bases, with 12 bases left in between. The DNA for the CDR3 is TGTGCTAGTGGTTTGGTACCAGGGTTGGACTACACCTTC. Translation: CASGLVPGLDYTF.